This T cell receptor beta chain was captured in a study of blood T cell repertoires in COVID-19. There are 13 residues in the CDR3. Germline CDR1 and CDR2: MNHEY and SVGAGI. V lost 6 bases, J lost 4 bases, and 12 bases lay in between. TCRdb's table, derived via immunoSEQ multiplex PCR, lists solely in-frame clones and lacks some. The table includes 140,000 or so clones, around 87% detected once. This chain joins TRBV6-5 and TRBJ1-2; D possibly corresponds to TRBD1 (5 bases). This receptor was identified in a man aged 50 to 60 who had recovered from COVID-19. Sequencing was done on a sample of peripheral blood. The CDR3 is CASRAGSSYGYTF. Written as DNA, the CDR3 is TGTGCCAGCAGGGCAGGGTCTTCCTATGGCTACACCTTC.